Below, one T cell receptor (beta chain) is given with its context. The source of the sample is a study of shared clonotypes between healthy human individuals. Study as a whole: Each donor's CD8 memory used one plate, CD8 naive two, each CD4 subset three.

Across several immunoSEQ plates, the genomic DNA of each subset was split evenly. Method: immunoSEQ multiplex PCR; TCRdb's copy keeps in-frame clones and lacks some. The data show approximately 840,000 clones, with just over 95% seen just once and about 0.25% held by the top ten. Unmatched junction bases numbered 3, after V lost 2 bases and J lost 8 bases. The germline V gene has CDR1 KGHSH and CDR2 LQKENI. The CDR3 sequence is 13 residues long. As defined, naive CD8 cells were CD45RO-negative and positively selected for CCR7, with terminally differentiated effector memory CD45RA+ cells excluded. V is TRBV18 and J is TRBJ1-5; TRBD1 aligns across 7 bases. The TCR was taken from a young man in good health. Sequencing was performed on naive CD8+ T cells sorted from blood. The chain's CDR3 is CASSPDRVKPQHF. The CDR3 DNA follows: TGTGCCAGCTCACCAGACAGGGTAAAGCCCCAGCATTTT.